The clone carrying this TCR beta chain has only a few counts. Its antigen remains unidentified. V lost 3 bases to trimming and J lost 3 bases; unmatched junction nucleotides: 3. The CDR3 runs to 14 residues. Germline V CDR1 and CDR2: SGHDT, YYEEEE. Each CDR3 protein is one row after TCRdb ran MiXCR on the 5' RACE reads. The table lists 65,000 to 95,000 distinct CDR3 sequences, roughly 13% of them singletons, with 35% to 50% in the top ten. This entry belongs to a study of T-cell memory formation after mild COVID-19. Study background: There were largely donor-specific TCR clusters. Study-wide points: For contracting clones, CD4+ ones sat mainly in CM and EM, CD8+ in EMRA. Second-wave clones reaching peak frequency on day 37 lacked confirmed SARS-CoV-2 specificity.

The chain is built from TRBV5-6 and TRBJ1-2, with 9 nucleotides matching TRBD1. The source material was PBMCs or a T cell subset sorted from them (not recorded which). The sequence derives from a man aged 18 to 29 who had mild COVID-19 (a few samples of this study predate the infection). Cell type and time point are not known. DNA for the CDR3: TGTGCCAGCAGCTGGGGACAGGGCCACTATGGCTACACCTTC. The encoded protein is CASSWGQGHYGYTF.